This T cell receptor (beta chain) appears in the sequencing data of a study of OX40 agonist ivuxolimab in advanced cancers. Looking at the study overall: The patients' treatment was ivuxolimab, an agonistic anti-OX40 (CD134) antibody. Mean age 60 years, range about 23 to 79; 82.7% male. Ivuxolimab doses were 0.01, 0.1, 0.3, 1.5, 3 or 10 mg/kg every 2 weeks.

TCRdb keeps only in-frame clones here, not all; method: immunoSEQ multiplex PCR. Seen here are more than 25,000 clones, approximately 78% observed once, and the top ten hold 21%. Germline CDR1 and CDR2: MGHDK and SYGVNS. The CDR3 contains 15 residues. The V end was cut by 4 bases, the J end by 1 base, with 13 bases between. The clonotype comes from an adult with an advanced solid tumor such as melanoma, head and neck, liver or kidney cancer. The starting material was CD4+ or CD8+ T cells sorted from blood, obtained in a trial of the OX40 agonist ivuxolimab. The genes are TRBV25-1 and TRBJ1-1; D unresolved. Written as DNA, the CDR3 is TGTGCCAGCAGTGCTTGGACGGAGAAGAACACTGAAGCTTTCTTT. Residues: CASSAWTEKNTEAFF.